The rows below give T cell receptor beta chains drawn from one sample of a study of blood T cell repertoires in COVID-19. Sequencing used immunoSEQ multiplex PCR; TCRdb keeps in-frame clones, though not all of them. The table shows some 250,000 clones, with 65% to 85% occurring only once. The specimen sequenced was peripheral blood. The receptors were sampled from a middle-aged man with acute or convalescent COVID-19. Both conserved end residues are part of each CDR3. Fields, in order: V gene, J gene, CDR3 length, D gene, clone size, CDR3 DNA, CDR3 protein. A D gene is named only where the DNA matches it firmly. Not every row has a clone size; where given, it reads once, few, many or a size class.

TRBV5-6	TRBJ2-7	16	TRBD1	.	TGTGCCAGCAGCTTGGCCTTCACAGGGGGCTTAGACGAGCAGTACTTC	CASSLAFTGGLDEQYF
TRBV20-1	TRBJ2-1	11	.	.	TGCAGCGTGGGGCCTGATAATGAGCAGTTCTTC	CSVGPDNEQFF
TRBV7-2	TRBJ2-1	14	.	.	TGTGCCAGCAGCTTAGACGGGGTTTTGGGTGAGCAGTTCTTC	CASSLDGVLGEQFF
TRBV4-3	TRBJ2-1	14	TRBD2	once	TGCGCCAGCAGCCAGGACCTAGCGGACAATGAGCAGTTCTTC	CASSQDLADNEQFF
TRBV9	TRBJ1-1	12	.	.	TGTGCCAGCGGCCAGATGAACACTGAAGCTTTCTTT	CASGQMNTEAFF
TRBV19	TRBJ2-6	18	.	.	TGTGCCAGTAGTTCTCGACTGGCTGAAGCCTCTGGGGCCAACGTCCTGACTTTC	CASSSRLAEASGANVLTF
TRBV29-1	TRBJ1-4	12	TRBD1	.	TGCAGCGCCGGGACAGAAAGAGAAAAACTGTTTTTT	CSAGTEREKLFF
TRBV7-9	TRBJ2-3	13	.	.	TGTGCCAGCAGCTTAATTCCGACAGATACGCAGTATTTT	CASSLIPTDTQYF
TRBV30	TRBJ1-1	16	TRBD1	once	TGTGCCTGGAAGGCGTATGCGGGACAGGTGGTCTCTGAAGCTTTCTTT	CAWKAYAGQVVSEAFF
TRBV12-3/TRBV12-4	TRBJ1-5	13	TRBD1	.	TGTGCCAGCCGGACAGGGGATATTCAGCCCCAGCATTTT	CASRTGDIQPQHF
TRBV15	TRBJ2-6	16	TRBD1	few	TGTGCCACCGGCCGGGACAGGGCTTCTGGGGCCAACGTCCTGACTTTC	CATGRDRASGANVLTF
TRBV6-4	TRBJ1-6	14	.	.	TGTGCCAGCAGTGACTCCGCCGGGAATTCACCCCTCCACTTT	CASSDSAGNSPLHF
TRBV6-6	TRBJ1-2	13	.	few	TGTGCCAGCAGTCACCCCCAGGGATATGGCTACACCTTC	CASSHPQGYGYTF
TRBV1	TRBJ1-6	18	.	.	TGCACCAGCAGCCCCTGCCGGGACAATCGGGCCTGGGAGTCACCCCTCCACTTT	CTSSPCRDNRAWESPLHF
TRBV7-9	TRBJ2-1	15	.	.	TGTGCCAGCAGCTTAAAAGATAGCTCCTACAATGAGCAGTTCTTC	CASSLKDSSYNEQFF
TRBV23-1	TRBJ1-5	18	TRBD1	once	TGCGCCAGCAGTAAAACTATCCAGACAGGGACGGGCTATCAGCCCCAGCATTTT	CASSKTIQTGTGYQPQHF
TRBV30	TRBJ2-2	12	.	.	TGTGCCTGGGGGAAACAGCCCGGGGAGCTGTTTTTT	CAWGKQPGELFF
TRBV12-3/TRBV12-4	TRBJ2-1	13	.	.	TGTGCCAGCAGAAGACAGGAAAACAATGAGCAGTTCTTC	CASRRQENNEQFF
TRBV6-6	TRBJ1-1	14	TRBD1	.	TGTGCCAGCGGAACAGGGGGAGCAAACACTGAAGCTTTCTTT	CASGTGGANTEAFF
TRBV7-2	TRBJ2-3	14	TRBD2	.	TGTGCCAGCCGGCGGGAGTGGGGCACAGATACGCAGTATTTT	CASRREWGTDTQYF
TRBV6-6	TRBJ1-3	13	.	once	TGTGCCAGCAGCTATGACATTGGAAACACCATATATTTT	CASSYDIGNTIYF
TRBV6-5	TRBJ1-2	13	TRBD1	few	TGTGCCAGCAGTTACCGGGACAGGGATGGCTACACCTTC	CASSYRDRDGYTF
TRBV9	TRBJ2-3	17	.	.	TGTGCCAGCAGCGTAGCTTTGGTTCCTACTGGCACAGATACGCAGTATTTT	CASSVALVPTGTDTQYF
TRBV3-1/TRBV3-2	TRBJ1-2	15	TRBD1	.	TGTGCCAGCAGCGTGGGACAGGCCAAAGGGTATGGCTACACCTTC	CASSVGQAKGYGYTF
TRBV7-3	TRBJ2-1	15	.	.	TGTGCCAGCAGCCCACACGCAGGGTCCTACAATGAGCAGTTCTTC	CASSPHAGSYNEQFF
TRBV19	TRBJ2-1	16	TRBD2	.	TGTGCCAGTAGTATTTATCCTAGCGGGAACTACAATGAGCAGTTCTTC	CASSIYPSGNYNEQFF
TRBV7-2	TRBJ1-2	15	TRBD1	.	TGTGCCAGCACCCGCAACGTCAGGGGGTTAGGCGGCTACACCTTC	CASTRNVRGLGGYTF
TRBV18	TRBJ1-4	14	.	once	TGTGCCAGCTCACCCGGTGCAACTAATGAAAAACTGTTTTTT	CASSPGATNEKLFF
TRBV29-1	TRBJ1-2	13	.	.	TGCAGCGGAAGATTTGACTACGAGGAAGGCTACACCTTC	CSGRFDYEEGYTF
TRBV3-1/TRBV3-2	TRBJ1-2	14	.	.	TGTGCCAGCAGCCTACAGGGTCTCGGCTATGGCTACACCTTC	CASSLQGLGYGYTF
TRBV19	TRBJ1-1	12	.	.	TGTGCCAGTAAACAGGGAAATACTGAAGCTTTCTTT	CASKQGNTEAFF
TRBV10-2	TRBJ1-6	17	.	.	TGCGCCAGCAGACTCACCCACCCGATCTCCTATAATTCACCCCTCCACTTT	CASRLTHPISYNSPLHF
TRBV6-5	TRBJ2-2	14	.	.	TGTGCCATCCGGGCCCGCCCGGAGGGCGGGGAGCTGTTTTTT	CAIRARPEGGELFF
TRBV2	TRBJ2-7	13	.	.	TGTGCCAGCAGCGGAACTCTATCGGGCGAGCAGTACTTC	CASSGTLSGEQYF
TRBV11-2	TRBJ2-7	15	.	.	TGTGCCAGCAGCCCCCAGTCCGGGTACATCGCCGAGCAGTACTTC	CASSPQSGYIAEQYF
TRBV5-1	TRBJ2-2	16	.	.	TGCGCCAGCAGCTTGGGGGAAACTAGAAACACCGGGGAGCTGTTTTTT	CASSLGETRNTGELFF
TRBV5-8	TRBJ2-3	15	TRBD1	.	TGTGCCAGCAGCTGGACGGGACAGAGCACAGATACGCAGTATTTT	CASSWTGQSTDTQYF
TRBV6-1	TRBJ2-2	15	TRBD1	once	TGTGCCAGCAGTGACGGACAGGGGGTTGCCGGGGAGCTGTTTTTT	CASSDGQGVAGELFF
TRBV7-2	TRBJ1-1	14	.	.	TGTGCCAGCAGCTTCTGGAGGAGGAACACTGAAGCTTTCTTT	CASSFWRRNTEAFF
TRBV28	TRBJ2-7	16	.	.	TGTGCCAGCAGTGAGCCGAGGCGGGCAACCTCCTACGAGCAGTACTTC	CASSEPRRATSYEQYF
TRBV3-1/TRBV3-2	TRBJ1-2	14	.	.	TGTGCCAGCAGCCACGAGGGCGCCGGCTATGGCTACACCTTC	CASSHEGAGYGYTF
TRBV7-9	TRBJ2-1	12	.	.	TGTGCCCTCAGGCACGGATACAATGAGCAGTTCTTC	CALRHGYNEQFF
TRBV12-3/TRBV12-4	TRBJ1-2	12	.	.	TGTGCCAGCAGTTTCGGAGAAAGCGGCTACACCTTC	CASSFGESGYTF
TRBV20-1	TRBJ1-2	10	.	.	TGCAGTGCTGGGGCTGATGGCTACACCTTC	CSAGADGYTF
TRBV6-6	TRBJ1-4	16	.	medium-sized	TGTGCCAGCAGTTACTCGATGGAGGGCGGTAATGAAAAACTGTTTTTT	CASSYSMEGGNEKLFF
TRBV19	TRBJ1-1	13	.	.	TGTGCCAGTAGTCTCCCCCGGGTAACTGAAGCTTTCTTT	CASSLPRVTEAFF
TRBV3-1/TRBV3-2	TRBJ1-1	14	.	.	TGTGCCAGCAGCCAAGGGTTCGAGAGGACTGAAGCTTTCTTT	CASSQGFERTEAFF
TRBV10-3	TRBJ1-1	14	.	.	TGTGCCATCAGCCGGGCAGGGTTGAACACTGAAGCTTTCTTT	CAISRAGLNTEAFF
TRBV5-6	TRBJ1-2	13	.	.	TGTGCCAGCAGCTTGGCGGCTAACTATGGCTACACCTTC	CASSLAANYGYTF
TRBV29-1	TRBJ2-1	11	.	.	TGCAGCGTACAGCGGGCAAATGAGCAGTTCTTC	CSVQRANEQFF
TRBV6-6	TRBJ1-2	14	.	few	TGTGCCAGCAGCCTAGACAGGTCCCGCCTCGGCTACACCTTC	CASSLDRSRLGYTF
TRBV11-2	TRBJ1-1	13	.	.	TGTGCCAGCAGACCCGGGATGAACACTGAAGCTTTCTTT	CASRPGMNTEAFF
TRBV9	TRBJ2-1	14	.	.	TGTGCCAGCAGCGTAGGGCAGGGCTACAATGAGCAGTTCTTC	CASSVGQGYNEQFF
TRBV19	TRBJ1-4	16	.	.	TGTGCCAGTAGTATAGATACGGCAGGGGCAGGCGAAAAACTGTTTTTT	CASSIDTAGAGEKLFF
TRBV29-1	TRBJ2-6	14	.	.	TGCAGCGCCAAGGGAGCCTCTGGGGCCAACGTCCTGACTTTC	CSAKGASGANVLTF
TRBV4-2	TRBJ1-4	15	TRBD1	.	TGTGCCAGCAGCCAGCCGGGACAGGGGAATGAAAAACTGTTTTTT	CASSQPGQGNEKLFF
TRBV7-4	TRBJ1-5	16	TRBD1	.	TGTGCCAGCAGCTTTGGGACAGGGTATAGCAATCAGCCCCAGCATTTT	CASSFGTGYSNQPQHF
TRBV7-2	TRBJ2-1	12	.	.	TGTGCCAGCAGCCGCGGGTCCCTAGAGAAGTTCTTC	CASSRGSLEKFF